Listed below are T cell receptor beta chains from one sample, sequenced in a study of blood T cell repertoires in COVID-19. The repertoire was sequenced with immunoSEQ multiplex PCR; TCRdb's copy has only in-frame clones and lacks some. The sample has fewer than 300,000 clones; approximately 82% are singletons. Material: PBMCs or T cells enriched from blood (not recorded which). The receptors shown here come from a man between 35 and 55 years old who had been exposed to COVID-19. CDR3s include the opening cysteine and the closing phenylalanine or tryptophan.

cdr3_aa: CASSPDWLAGEGIEDNEQFF
v_call: TRBV18

cdr3_aa: CASSLDSYGYTF
v_call: TRBV12-3/TRBV12-4

cdr3_aa: CASSSWGTSRGTGELFF
v_call: TRBV19

cdr3_aa: CASSFRRAAKNIQYF
v_call: TRBV5-6

cdr3_aa: CASSDSWRTGELFF
v_call: TRBV6-4

cdr3_aa: CASGSPGGLETQYF
v_call: TRBV12-5

cdr3_aa: CASSLFPAGYYEQYF
v_call: TRBV27

cdr3_aa: CAISGQAELNEQFF
v_call: TRBV10-3

cdr3_aa: CASSHRGGRGYEQYF
v_call: TRBV18

cdr3_aa: CASSLAKAGVNTQYF
v_call: TRBV5-4

cdr3_aa: CASSSPSEKLFF
v_call: TRBV5-4

cdr3_aa: CAISESREAGELFF
v_call: TRBV10-3

cdr3_aa: CASSADRITDTQYF
v_call: TRBV9

cdr3_aa: CAHRAGGRSDQPQHF
v_call: TRBV28

cdr3_aa: CASSWSGRAGYEQYF
v_call: TRBV5-6

cdr3_aa: CASGLAGGKFF
v_call: TRBV12-5

cdr3_aa: CASRPAGESAGELFF
v_call: TRBV6-5

cdr3_aa: CASSSFRGQFF
v_call: TRBV7-3

cdr3_aa: CASSYGAANYGYTF
v_call: TRBV6-5

cdr3_aa: CASSHPRSYNEQFF
v_call: TRBV4-1

cdr3_aa: CAWSVLADNEQFF
v_call: TRBV30

cdr3_aa: CASSSDSPSGANVLTF
v_call: TRBV5-4

cdr3_aa: CASKPPGASNQPQHF
v_call: TRBV6-5

cdr3_aa: CATSRGSTGATNEKLFF
v_call: TRBV15

cdr3_aa: CSSRTGGIQETQYF
v_call: TRBV29-1

cdr3_aa: CATSPGQASGLYEQYF
v_call: TRBV24-1

cdr3_aa: CASSRQTAHEQYF
v_call: TRBV14

cdr3_aa: CASSRGTGASSGANVLTF
v_call: TRBV4-2

cdr3_aa: CASGRQDNEKLFF
v_call: TRBV12-5